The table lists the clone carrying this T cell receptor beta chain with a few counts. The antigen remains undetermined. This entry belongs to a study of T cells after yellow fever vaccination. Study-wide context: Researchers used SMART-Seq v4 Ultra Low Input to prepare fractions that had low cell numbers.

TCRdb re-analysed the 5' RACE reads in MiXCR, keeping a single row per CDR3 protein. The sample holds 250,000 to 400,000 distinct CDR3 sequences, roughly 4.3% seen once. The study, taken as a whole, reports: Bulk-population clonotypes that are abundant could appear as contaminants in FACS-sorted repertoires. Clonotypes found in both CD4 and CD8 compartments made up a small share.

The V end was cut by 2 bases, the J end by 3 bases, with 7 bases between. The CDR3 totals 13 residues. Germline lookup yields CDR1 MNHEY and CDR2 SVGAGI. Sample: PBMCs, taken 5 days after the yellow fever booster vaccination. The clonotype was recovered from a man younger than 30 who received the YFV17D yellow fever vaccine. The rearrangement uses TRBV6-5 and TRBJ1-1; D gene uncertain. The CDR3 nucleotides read TGTGCCAGCAGTTACATTCGGGACACTGAAGCTTTCTTT. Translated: CASSYIRDTEAFF.